The text below deals with one TCR beta chain. Antigen: not known. CD8+ and CD4+ blood T cells underwent TCR beta sequencing. All included Susac syndrome patients satisfied recently defined diagnostic criteria for definite or probable disease. The sample belongs to a study of CD8 T cells in Susac syndrome. The CDR3 is 11 amino acids. Germline V gene sequence: CDR1 MNHNY, CDR2 SVGAGI (reference sequence). Trimming removed 9 bases from V and 6 bases from J, with 11 bases in between. Overall study results and limits: Repertoires of Susac syndrome CD4+ T cells lacked clonal expansion.

It was with random hexamers that roughly 0.45 to 1 ug RNA was reverse transcribed. A multiplex approach, immunoSEQ multiplex PCR, amplified TCR beta CDR3 across 54 Vbeta and 13 Jbeta. MiXCR was run by TCRdb on the immunoSEQ multiplex PCR reads, yielding one entry per CDR3 protein. Of a few hundred thousand distinct CDR3 sequences in the sample, approximately 94% were seen once. This clonotype was sampled from a human donor with Susac syndrome. This chain joins TRBV6-6 and TRBJ1-2; D is unresolved. Sequencing was carried out using CD4+ T cells from PBMCs. The CDR3 coding sequence is TGTGCCAGTAAAGTTCAAGATGGCTACACCTTC. Its translation is CASKVQDGYTF.